The clone carrying this TCR beta chain was counted at least ten times. The antigen is unknown. Individual cDNA molecules received unique molecular identifiers during library preparation. One entry per CDR3 protein, called by TCRdb with MiXCR from the 5' RACE reads. The repertoire holds nearly 110,000 distinct CDR3 sequences, around 10% seen once, with about 7.6% in the top ten. The data derive from a study of early T cells in non-severe SARS-CoV-2 infection. Looking at the study overall: RNA in bulk from unsorted whole blood was sequenced, and chains were unpaired. Whole-study findings and limits: Anti-spike CD8 responses were favored by VDJdb matching, which missed private and CD4 specificities.

The CDR3 is made up of 16 amino acids. V trimming: 2 bases; J trimming: 7 bases; junction bases outside the gene matches: 3. Germline-derived CDR1 and CDR2 are KGHSH and LQKENI. Specimen: whole blood. The rearrangement joins TRBV18 to TRBJ2-1; TRBD2 matches 15 bases. The clonotype comes from an adult who was a healthcare worker with PCR-confirmed SARS-CoV-2 infection or an uninfected control (not recorded which). This CDR3 reads CASSPSGTSGRNEQFF. Written as DNA, the CDR3 is TGTGCCAGCTCACCAAGCGGGACTAGCGGGAGGAATGAGCAGTTCTTC.